Listed below are T cell receptor beta chains from one sample, sequenced in a study of blood T cell repertoires in COVID-19. This table comes from immunoSEQ multiplex PCR, and its TCRdb copy is limited to in-frame clones, with some not included. Among around 61,000 clones, roughly 81% were seen once, and the ten largest hold roughly 14%. Specimen: peripheral blood. The receptors shown here come from a man older than 75 with acute or convalescent COVID-19. The CDR3 runs from the conserved cysteine through the conserved F or W. A D gene is named only where the DNA matches it firmly. Clone size appears in some rows only: once, few, many, or a class for an expanded clone.

>NA|15|TRBJ1-2|TRBD1|TRBV28
CASRSPGQGPPGYTF
TGTGCCAGCAGAAGCCCGGGACAGGGGCCCCCTGGCTACACCTTC
>NA|16|TRBJ1-1|TRBD1|TRBV11-2
CASSLGGQGSNTEAFF
TGTGCCAGCAGCTTAGGGGGACAGGGCTCGAACACTGAAGCTTTCTTT
>NA|15|TRBJ1-6|NA|TRBV4-2
CASSSTGGKNSPLHF
TGTGCCAGCAGCTCTACGGGAGGGAAGAATTCACCCCTCCACTTT
>NA|14|TRBJ2-5|NA|TRBV2
CASSEEVQAETQYF
TGTGCCAGCAGTGAGGAGGTGCAGGCAGAGACCCAGTACTTC
>NA|17|TRBJ2-2|TRBD1|TRBV6-2/TRBV6-3
CASSYPSGTVNTGELFF
TGTGCCAGCAGTTACCCTTCCGGGACAGTGAACACCGGGGAGCTGTTTTTT
>NA|13|TRBJ2-5|TRBD1|TRBV2
CASSDRGRGTQYF
TGTGCCAGCAGTGACAGGGGGCGAGGGACCCAGTACTTC
>NA|12|TRBJ1-5|NA|TRBV7-2
CASSLYSQPQHF
TGTGCCAGCAGCTTATATTCTCAGCCCCAGCATTTT
>NA|14|TRBJ2-3|NA|TRBV11-2
CASSLAEVTDTQYF
TGTGCCAGCAGCTTGGCAGAAGTCACAGATACGCAGTATTTT
>NA|14|TRBJ2-1|NA|TRBV3-1/TRBV3-2
CASSLSGSYNEQFF
TGTGCCAGCAGCCTCTCGGGCTCCTACAATGAGCAGTTCTTC
>NA|17|TRBJ1-5|TRBD1|TRBV10-3
CAISESGTGISNQPQHF
TGTGCCATCAGTGAGTCAGGGACAGGGATTAGCAATCAGCCCCAGCATTTT
>NA|15|TRBJ2-7|NA|TRBV20-1
CSASRPGLHSYEQYF
TGCAGTGCTAGTCGTCCGGGACTCCACTCCTACGAGCAGTACTTC
>NA|12|TRBJ1-2|TRBD1|TRBV30
CAWVTGGRGYTF
TGTGCCTGGGTGACAGGGGGTAGAGGCTACACCTTC
>NA|14|TRBJ2-1|TRBD2|TRBV12-5
CASGWSGDVNEQFF
TGTGCTAGTGGGTGGAGCGGGGATGTGAATGAGCAGTTCTTC
>few|14|TRBJ2-2|TRBD1|TRBV7-3
CASSLGQGSGELFF
TGTGCCAGCAGCTTGGGACAGGGTTCCGGGGAGCTGTTTTTT
>NA|13|TRBJ1-1|NA|TRBV7-2
CASSEGLNTEAFF
TGTGCCAGCAGCGAGGGTCTGAACACTGAAGCTTTCTTT
>NA|16|TRBJ1-1|TRBD1|TRBV3-1/TRBV3-2
CASSPDGQGGNTEAFF
TGTGCCAGCAGTCCTGATGGACAGGGCGGGAACACTGAAGCTTTCTTT
>NA|13|TRBJ1-1|TRBD1|TRBV9
CASSPWTGGEAFF
TGTGCCAGCAGCCCTTGGACAGGGGGTGAAGCTTTCTTT
>once|17|TRBJ1-6|NA|TRBV7-8
CASSFGQTRWDNSPLHF
TGTGCCAGCAGCTTTGGACAGACTCGTTGGGATAATTCACCCCTCCACTTT
>NA|12|TRBJ1-1|NA|TRBV12-3/TRBV12-4
CASSSMNTEAFF
TGTGCCAGCAGTTCCATGAACACTGAAGCTTTCTTT
>few|14|TRBJ2-7|TRBD1|TRBV15
CATSRGQGSYEQYF
TGTGCCACCAGCAGAGGACAGGGATCCTACGAGCAGTACTTC
>NA|16|TRBJ1-2|TRBD1|TRBV6-1
CASSKGDRGGGYGYTF
TGTGCCAGCAGTAAAGGAGACAGGGGGGGAGGCTATGGCTACACCTTC
>few|11|TRBJ1-1|NA|TRBV30
CAWSEGSEAFF
TGTGCCTGGAGTGAGGGGTCTGAAGCTTTCTTT
>NA|16|TRBJ2-3|TRBD2|TRBV5-1
CASSSGLASFPDTQYF
TGCGCCAGCAGTTCCGGACTAGCGAGTTTTCCAGATACGCAGTATTTT
>once|11|TRBJ2-3|NA|TRBV28
CASSLPDTQYF
TGTGCCAGCAGTTTACCGGATACGCAGTATTTT
>NA|18|TRBJ2-6|TRBD1|TRBV7-7
CASSPRQGQLPGANVLTF
TGTGCTAGCAGCCCTCGACAGGGGCAGCTCCCTGGGGCCAACGTCCTGACTTTC
>NA|15|TRBJ2-2|NA|TRBV28
CASSPPEGNTGELFF
TGTGCCAGCAGTCCCCCAGAGGGGAACACCGGGGAGCTGTTTTTT
>NA|13|TRBJ1-2|NA|TRBV27
CASRLRGDYGYTF
TGTGCCAGTCGACTACGGGGGGATTATGGCTACACCTTC